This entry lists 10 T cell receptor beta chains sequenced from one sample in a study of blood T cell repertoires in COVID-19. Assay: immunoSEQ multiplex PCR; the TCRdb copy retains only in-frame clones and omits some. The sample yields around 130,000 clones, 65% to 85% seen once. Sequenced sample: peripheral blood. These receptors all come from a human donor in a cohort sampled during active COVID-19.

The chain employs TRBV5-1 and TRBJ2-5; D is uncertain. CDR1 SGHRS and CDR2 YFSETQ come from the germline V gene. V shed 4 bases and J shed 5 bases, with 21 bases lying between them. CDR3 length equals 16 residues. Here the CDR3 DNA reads TGCGCCAGCAGCCCGGCGGCTACCTTTGTTCAGGAGACCCAGTACTTC. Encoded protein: CASSPAATFVQETQYF.

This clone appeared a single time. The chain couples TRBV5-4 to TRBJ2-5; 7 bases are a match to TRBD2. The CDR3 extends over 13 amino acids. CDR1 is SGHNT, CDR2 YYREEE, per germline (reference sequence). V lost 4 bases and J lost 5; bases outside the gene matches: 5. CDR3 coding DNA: TGTGCCAGCAGCCGGGGGGAGGGCGAGACCCAGTACTTC. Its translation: CASSRGEGETQYF. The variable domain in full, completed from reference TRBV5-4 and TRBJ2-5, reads ETGVTQSPTHLIKTRGQQVTLRCSSQSGHNTVSWYQQALGQGPQFIFQYYREEENGRGNFPPRFSGLQFPNYSSELNVNALELDDSALYLCASSRGEGETQYFGPGTRLLVL.

DNA of the CDR3: TGTGCCAGCAGTAAGCCCGGGACAGCCTATGGCTACACCTTC. Translating it yields CASSKPGTAYGYTF. The chain combines TRBV25-1 with TRBJ1-2; 7 positions match TRBD1. CDR1 is MGHDK and CDR2 is SYGVNS in the germline V gene. The CDR3 has 14 residues. The V segment lost 5 bases and the J segment 4 bases; nucleotides outside the gene matches: 7.

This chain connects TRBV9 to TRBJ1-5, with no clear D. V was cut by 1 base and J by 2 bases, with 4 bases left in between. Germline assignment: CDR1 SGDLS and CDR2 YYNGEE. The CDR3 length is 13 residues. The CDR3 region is CASSVTGNQPQHF. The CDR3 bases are TGTGCCAGCAGCGTAACAGGCAATCAGCCCCAGCATTTT.

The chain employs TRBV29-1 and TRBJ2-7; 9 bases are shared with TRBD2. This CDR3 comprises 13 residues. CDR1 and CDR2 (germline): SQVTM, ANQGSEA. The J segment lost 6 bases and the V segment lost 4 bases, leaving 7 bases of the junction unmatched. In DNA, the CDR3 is TGCAGCGTTGCTCAAGGACTAGCGATCGAGCAGTACTTC. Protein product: CSVAQGLAIEQYF.

The CDR3 DNA reads as TGTGCCAGCAGCTCCCCTCGCAGGGGGAGGAATGAGCAGTTCTTC. Translation gives CASSSPRRGRNEQFF. The chain is built from TRBV7-2 and TRBJ2-1; possibly TRBD1 for D (7 bases). Trimming stripped 4 bases from V and 7 bases from J, with 17 bases between. The CDR3 is made up of 15 amino acids. From germline, CDR1 is SGHTA and CDR2 FQGNSA. Combining the CDR3 with reference TRBV7-2 and TRBJ2-1 gives the whole variable domain GAGVSQSPSNKVTEKGKDVELRCDPISGHTALYWYRQSLGQGLEFLIYFQGNSAPDKSGLPSDRFSAERTGGSVSTLTIQRTQQEDSAVYLCASSSPRRGRNEQFFGPGTRLTVL.

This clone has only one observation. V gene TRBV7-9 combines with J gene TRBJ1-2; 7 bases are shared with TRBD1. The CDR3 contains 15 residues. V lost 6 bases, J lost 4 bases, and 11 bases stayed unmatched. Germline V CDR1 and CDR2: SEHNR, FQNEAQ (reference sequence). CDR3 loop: CASRPPLTGSYGYTF. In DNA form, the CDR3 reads TGTGCCAGCAGGCCCCCTTTGACAGGGAGCTATGGCTACACCTTC.

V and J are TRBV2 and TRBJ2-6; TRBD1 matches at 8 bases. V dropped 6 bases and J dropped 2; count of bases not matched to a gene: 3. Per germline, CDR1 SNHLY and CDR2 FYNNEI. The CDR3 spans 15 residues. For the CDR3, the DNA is TGTGCCAGCAGGCAGGGGGCGGCTGGGGCCAACGTCCTGACTTTC. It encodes CASRQGAAGANVLTF. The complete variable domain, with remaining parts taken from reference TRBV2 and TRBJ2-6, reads EPEVTQTPSHQVTQMGQEVILRCVPISNHLYFYWYRQILGQKVEFLVSFYNNEISEKSEIFDDQFSVERPDGSNFTLKIRSTKLEDSAMYFCASRQGAAGANVLTFGAGSRLTVL.

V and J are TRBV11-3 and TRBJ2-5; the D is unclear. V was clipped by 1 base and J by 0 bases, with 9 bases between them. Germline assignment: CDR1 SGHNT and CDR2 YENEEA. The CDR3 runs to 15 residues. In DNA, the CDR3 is TGTGCCAGCAGCTTAGGAGGAAAAAACCAAGAGACCCAGTACTTC. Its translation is CASSLGGKNQETQYF.

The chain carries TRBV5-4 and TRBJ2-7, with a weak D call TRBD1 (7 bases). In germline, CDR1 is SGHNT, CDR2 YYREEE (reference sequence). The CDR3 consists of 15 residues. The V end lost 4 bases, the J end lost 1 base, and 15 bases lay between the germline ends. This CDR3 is CASSLSPGGSYEQYF. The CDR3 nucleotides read TGTGCCAGCAGCCTAAGTCCAGGGGGGTCCTACGAGCAGTACTTC.